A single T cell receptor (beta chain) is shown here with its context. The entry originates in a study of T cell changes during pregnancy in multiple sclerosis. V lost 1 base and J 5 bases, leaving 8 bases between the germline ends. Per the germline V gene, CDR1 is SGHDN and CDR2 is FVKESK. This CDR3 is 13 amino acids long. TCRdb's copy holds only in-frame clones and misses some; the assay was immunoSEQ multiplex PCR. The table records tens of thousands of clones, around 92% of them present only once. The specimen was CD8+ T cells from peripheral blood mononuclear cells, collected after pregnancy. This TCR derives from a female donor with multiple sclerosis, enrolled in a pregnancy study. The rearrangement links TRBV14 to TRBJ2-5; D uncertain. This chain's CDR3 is CASSQGWAETQYF. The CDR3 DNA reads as TGTGCCAGCAGCCAAGGATGGGCGGAGACCCAGTACTTC. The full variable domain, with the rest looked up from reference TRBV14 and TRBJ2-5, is EAGVTQFPSHSVIEKGQTVTLRCDPISGHDNLYWYRRVMGKEIKFLLHFVKESKQDESGMPNNRFLAERTGGTYSTLKVQPAELEDSGVYFCASSQGWAETQYFGPGTRLLVL.